This T cell receptor (beta chain) originates from a study of blood T cell repertoires in COVID-19. Study in general: Italy, Spain and the United States were the sources of the convalescent and acute COVID-19 samples. T cells, B-cell-depleted T cells, or PBMCs provided the cDNA or gDNA that served as material.

Some clones are missing from TCRdb's copy, which holds only in-frame ones; the method was immunoSEQ multiplex PCR. The sample gives about 150,000 clones, 80% of which show up once; roughly 4.7% is in the top ten. The germline V gene encodes CDR1 LGHNA and CDR2 YNFKEQ. V was pared by 0 bases and J by 7 bases, with 30 bases between. CDR3 length: 20 residues. Sequencing was done on a sample of peripheral blood. This clonotype originated in a woman aged 50 to 60 with acute or convalescent COVID-19. The V call is TRBV4-2, the J call TRBJ1-1; the D gene is possibly TRBD1 (6 bases). The CDR3 nucleotides are TGTGCCAGCAGCCAAGATCGCGACGGGGAGTGGCAGGGGTCCCGAAGTGAAGCTTTCTTT. As protein: CASSQDRDGEWQGSRSEAFF.